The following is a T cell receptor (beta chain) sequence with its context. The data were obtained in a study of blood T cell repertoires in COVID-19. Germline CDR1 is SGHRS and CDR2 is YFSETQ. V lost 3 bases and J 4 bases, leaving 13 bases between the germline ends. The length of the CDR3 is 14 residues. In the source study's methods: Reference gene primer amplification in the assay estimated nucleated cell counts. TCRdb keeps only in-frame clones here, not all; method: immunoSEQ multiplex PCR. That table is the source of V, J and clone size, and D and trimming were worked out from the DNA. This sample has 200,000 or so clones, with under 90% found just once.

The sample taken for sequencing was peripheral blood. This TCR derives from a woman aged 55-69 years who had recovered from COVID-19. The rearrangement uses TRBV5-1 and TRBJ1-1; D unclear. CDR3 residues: CASSSMDGGTEAFF. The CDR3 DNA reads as TGCGCCAGCAGCTCGATGGATGGAGGCACTGAAGCTTTCTTT.